This entry concerns a single TCR beta chain. The antigen remains undetermined. Treatment reported: roughly 10-day PBMC culture with coronavirus spike peptide pools or control peptides (ViraFEST assay). The record originates from a study of vaccination and CD4 T cells after COVID-19. The Oncomine TCR Beta short-read assay generated sequence data from the DNA of cultured CD4+ T cells. One entry per CDR3 protein results from TCRdb running MiXCR on the PCR reads. In the table there are roughly 4,000 distinct CDR3 sequences, 15% of which are singletons. Germline V gene sequence: CDR1 LGHDT, CDR2 YNNKEL (reference sequence). This CDR3 has 13 residues. V shed 3 bases, J shed 6 bases, and the junction held 3 bases outside the gene matches.

This chain links TRBV3-1 with TRBJ1-1, with 8 bases lining up with TRBD1. Sequenced: CD4+ T cells from blood, cultured in vitro. This receptor was obtained from a human donor who had recovered from COVID-19. The CDR3 sequence is CASSHLDRAEAFF. For the CDR3, the DNA is TGTGCCAGCAGCCACCTGGACAGGGCTGAAGCTTTCTTT.